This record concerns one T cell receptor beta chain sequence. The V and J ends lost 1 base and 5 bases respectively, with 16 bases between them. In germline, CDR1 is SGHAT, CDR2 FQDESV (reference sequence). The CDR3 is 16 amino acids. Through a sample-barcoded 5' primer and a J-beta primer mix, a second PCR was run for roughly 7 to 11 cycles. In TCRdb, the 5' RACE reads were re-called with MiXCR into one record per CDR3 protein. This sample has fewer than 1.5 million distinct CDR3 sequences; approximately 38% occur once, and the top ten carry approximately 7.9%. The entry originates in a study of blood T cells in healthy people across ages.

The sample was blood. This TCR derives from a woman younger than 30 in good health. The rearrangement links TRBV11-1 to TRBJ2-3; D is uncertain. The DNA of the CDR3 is TGTGCCAGCAGCTTAGGAGGCAGTTCGTCGGTAGATACGCAGTATTTT. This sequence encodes CASSLGGSSSVDTQYF.